A selection of T cell receptor beta chains follows, all from one sample in a study of graft-versus-host responses after intestinal transplantation. Data came from immunoSEQ multiplex PCR; TCRdb stores just in-frame clones and leaves some out. The sample gives around 120,000 clones, around 96% of which show up once; over 2.5% is in the top ten. For these receptors, no antigen is known. The sequences come from unstimulated CD8+ T cells sorted from spleen or lymph node cells, collected before intestinal transplant. All receptors come from a human donor who received an intestinal transplant. Both conserved end residues are part of each CDR3. Clone size appears in some rows only: once, few, many, or a class for an expanded clone.

len: 12; abundance: -; v_gene: TRBV25-1; j_gene: TRBJ2-7; CDR3aa: CASSETAHEQYF
len: 14; abundance: -; v_gene: TRBV9; j_gene: TRBJ2-7; CDR3aa: CASGVEGESYEQYF
len: 16; abundance: -; v_gene: TRBV28; j_gene: TRBJ1-1; CDR3aa: CASSSLMGWEITEAFF
len: 16; abundance: -; v_gene: TRBV7-9; j_gene: TRBJ1-5; CDR3aa: CASSLGTGIWNQPQHF
len: 20; abundance: -; v_gene: TRBV7-6; j_gene: TRBJ2-3; CDR3aa: CASSLASGPLRATSTDTQYF
len: 18; abundance: -; v_gene: TRBV19; j_gene: TRBJ2-2; CDR3aa: CASSTRLRDRTNTGELFF
len: 15; abundance: -; v_gene: TRBV29-1; j_gene: TRBJ1-2; CDR3aa: CSVEIRHTKGYGYTF
len: 14; abundance: -; v_gene: TRBV27; j_gene: TRBJ2-7; CDR3aa: CASSLGLAAYEQYF
len: 14; abundance: once; v_gene: TRBV14; j_gene: TRBJ2-7; CDR3aa: CASSQGTGSYEQYF
len: 14; abundance: -; v_gene: TRBV6-1; j_gene: TRBJ1-5; CDR3aa: CASSDPRGNQPQHF
len: 13; abundance: -; v_gene: TRBV30; j_gene: TRBJ2-7; CDR3aa: CAWSVWGSYEQYF
len: 14; abundance: -; v_gene: TRBV5-6; j_gene: TRBJ2-3; CDR3aa: CASKEGAGTDTQYF
len: 16; abundance: -; v_gene: TRBV7-6; j_gene: TRBJ2-1; CDR3aa: CASSLVQASSYNEQFF
len: 14; abundance: -; v_gene: TRBV6-5; j_gene: TRBJ2-3; CDR3aa: CASSLGGRVDTQYF
len: 14; abundance: -; v_gene: TRBV7-3; j_gene: TRBJ2-2; CDR3aa: CASSLTGGTGELFF
len: 15; abundance: -; v_gene: TRBV27; j_gene: TRBJ1-4; CDR3aa: CASSLETGGNEKLFF
len: 14; abundance: -; v_gene: TRBV29-1; j_gene: TRBJ1-5; CDR3aa: CSVDGEGGNQPQHF
len: 14; abundance: -; v_gene: TRBV6-5; j_gene: TRBJ2-5; CDR3aa: CASSYGDRAETQYF
len: 16; abundance: -; v_gene: TRBV10-1; j_gene: TRBJ1-6; CDR3aa: CASSESRTGGDSPLHF
len: 14; abundance: -; v_gene: TRBV7-9; j_gene: TRBJ1-1; CDR3aa: CASSLGVYNTEAFF
len: 17; abundance: -; v_gene: TRBV19; j_gene: TRBJ1-5; CDR3aa: CASEGQGDSRGDQPQHF
len: 13; abundance: -; v_gene: TRBV11-2; j_gene: TRBJ2-5; CDR3aa: CASSLEVRETQYF
len: 15; abundance: -; v_gene: TRBV19; j_gene: TRBJ2-7; CDR3aa: CASSIWVGDRGEQYF
len: 18; abundance: -; v_gene: TRBV4-3; j_gene: TRBJ1-6; CDR3aa: CASSPRDIISSYNSPLHF
len: 12; abundance: -; v_gene: TRBV28; j_gene: TRBJ1-1; CDR3aa: CASSYSNTEAFF
len: 17; abundance: -; v_gene: TRBV15; j_gene: TRBJ2-5; CDR3aa: CATSRDRPPRIQETQYF
len: 14; abundance: -; v_gene: TRBV5-6; j_gene: TRBJ2-2; CDR3aa: CASSLAPNTGELFF
len: 18; abundance: -; v_gene: TRBV28; j_gene: TRBJ2-1; CDR3aa: CASSPGLAVDYTYNEQFF
len: 14; abundance: -; v_gene: TRBV9; j_gene: TRBJ1-1; CDR3aa: CASSLQGGDTEAFF
len: 15; abundance: -; v_gene: TRBV6-1; j_gene: TRBJ1-1; CDR3aa: CASSEARGMNTEAFF
len: 15; abundance: -; v_gene: TRBV4-3; j_gene: TRBJ2-5; CDR3aa: CASSQFTGRGETQYF
len: 13; abundance: -; v_gene: TRBV28; j_gene: TRBJ1-2; CDR3aa: CASSLGDNYGYTF